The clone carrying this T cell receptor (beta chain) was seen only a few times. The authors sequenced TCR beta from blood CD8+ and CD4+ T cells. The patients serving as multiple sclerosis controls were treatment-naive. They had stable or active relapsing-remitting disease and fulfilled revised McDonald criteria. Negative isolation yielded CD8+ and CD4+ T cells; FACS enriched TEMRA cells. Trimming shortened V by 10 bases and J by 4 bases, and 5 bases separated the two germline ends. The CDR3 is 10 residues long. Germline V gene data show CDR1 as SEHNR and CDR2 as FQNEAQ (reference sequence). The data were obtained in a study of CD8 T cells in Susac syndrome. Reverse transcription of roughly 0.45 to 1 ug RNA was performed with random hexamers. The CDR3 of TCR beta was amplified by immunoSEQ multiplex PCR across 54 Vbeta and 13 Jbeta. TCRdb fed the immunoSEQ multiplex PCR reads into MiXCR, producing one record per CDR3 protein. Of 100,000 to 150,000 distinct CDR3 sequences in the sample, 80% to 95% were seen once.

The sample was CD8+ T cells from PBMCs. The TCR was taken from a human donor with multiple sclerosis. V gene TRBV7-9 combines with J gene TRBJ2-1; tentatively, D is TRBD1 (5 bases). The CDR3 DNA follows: TGTGCCACAGGGTACAATGAGCAGTTCTTC. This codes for CATGYNEQFF.